This T cell receptor beta chain was captured in a study of PD-1 blockade in mismatch repair-deficient tumors. Study results and caveats: Rapid post-treatment expansion, then contraction, generally preceding radiologic response, marked tumor-resident clones.

The protocol was immunoSEQ multiplex PCR, while the TCRdb copy is restricted to in-frame clones and leaves out a portion. This sample has about 68,000 clones; 70% to 85% occur once, and the top ten carry roughly 5%. As concerns this clone: Its antigen is not known.

V lost 4 bases to trimming and J lost 4 bases, with 19 bases between them. The V gene's germline CDR1 is SGDLS and CDR2 YYNGEE. This CDR3 is built from 16 residues. The chain recombines TRBV9 with TRBJ2-3; the D call may be TRBD1 or TRBD2 (5 bases each). The sequencing here drew on peripheral blood, taken 2 weeks after starting pembrolizumab. This clonotype was sampled from an adult with mismatch repair-deficient cancer. The CDR3 DNA reads TGTGCCAGCAGCATAAGTGGGGGAATTCCACCAGATACGCAGTATTTT. It yields the protein CASSISGGIPPDTQYF. The variable domain in full, with the rest retrieved from reference TRBV9 and TRBJ2-3, is DSGVTQTPKHLITATGQRVTLRCSPRSGDLSVYWYQQSLDQGLQFLIQYYNGEERAKGNILERFSAQQFPDLHSELNLSSLELGDSALYFCASSISGGIPPDTQYFGPGTRLTVL.